The rows below give T cell receptor beta chains drawn from one sample of a study of blood T cells in healthy people across ages. One entry per CDR3 protein, called by TCRdb with MiXCR from the 5' RACE reads. The sample holds 850,000 to 1,000,000 distinct CDR3 sequences, around 54% seen once. The sample was blood. These receptor sequences come from an older woman in good health. Each CDR3 is given with its conserved first and last residue. D genes are given only for firm matches. Size tells how often a clone was seen (once, few, many) or the class of an expanded clone, and some rows leave it out.

d_gene	v_gene	abundance	j_gene	CDR3aa	CDR3nt
NA	TRBV20-1	NA	TRBJ1-2	CSAQRIGPRYGYTF	TGCAGTGCTCAACGCATCGGACCGCGCTATGGCTACACCTTC
NA	TRBV29-1	few	TRBJ2-7	CSVADLSEQYF	TGCAGCGTTGCGGACCTCTCCGAGCAGTACTTC
NA	TRBV24-1	NA	TRBJ2-5	CATSALGAETQYF	TGTGCCACCAGTGCCCTGGGGGCGGAGACCCAGTACTTC
TRBD2	TRBV6-6	few	TRBJ2-3	CASRIAGALDTQYF	TGTGCCAGCAGGATAGCGGGAGCGTTAGATACGCAGTATTTT
TRBD1	TRBV5-1	many	TRBJ1-6	CASSMDRARNSPLHF	TGCGCCAGCAGCATGGACAGGGCACGCAATTCACCCCTCCACTTT
TRBD2	TRBV29-1	NA	TRBJ2-5	CSVELPKRGGRETQYF	TGCAGCGTTGAATTGCCGAAGCGGGGGGGGCGGGAGACCCAGTACTTC
NA	TRBV12-3/TRBV12-4	NA	TRBJ2-6	CASSLAGPGLPSSGANVLTF	TGTGCCAGCAGTTTAGCGGGTCCGGGACTTCCCAGCTCTGGGGCCAACGTCCTGACTTTC
NA	TRBV20-1	NA	TRBJ2-7	CSASAMKRSYEQYF	TGCAGTGCTAGCGCCATGAAGCGGAGCTACGAGCAGTACTTC
TRBD1	TRBV2	few	TRBJ2-7	CASRNGDSYEQYF	TGTGCCAGCAGGAACGGGGACAGCTACGAGCAGTACTTC
TRBD1	TRBV29-1	few	TRBJ1-1	CSVVGTAVTEAFF	TGCAGCGTTGTCGGGACAGCTGTCACTGAAGCTTTCTTT
NA	TRBV30	few	TRBJ1-2	CAWSVLGRAYGYTF	TGTGCCTGGAGTGTCCTGGGGAGGGCGTATGGCTACACCTTC
NA	TRBV7-2	few	TRBJ2-3	CASSRWFTDTQYF	TGTGCCAGCAGCCGATGGTTCACAGATACGCAGTATTTT
NA	TRBV7-2	few	TRBJ2-1	CASSVQGSNEQFF	TGTGCCAGCAGCGTCCAGGGTAGCAATGAGCAGTTCTTC
NA	TRBV28	few	TRBJ2-7	CASSLYAREQYF	TGTGCCAGCAGTTTATATGCTCGCGAGCAGTACTTC
NA	TRBV6-1	NA	TRBJ2-7	CASSEIFRRGIYEQYF	TGTGCCAGCAGTGAAATTTTTCGCCGTGGGATATACGAGCAGTACTTC
NA	TRBV20-1	NA	TRBJ2-7	CSATLTGTYEQYF	TGCAGTGCTACCTTAACTGGAACCTACGAGCAGTACTTC
NA	TRBV3-1	NA	TRBJ2-7	CASSQETSRDEQYF	TGTGCCAGCAGCCAAGAAACGTCCCGAGACGAGCAGTACTTC
NA	TRBV4-1	NA	TRBJ2-4	CASSQGRGRPPGENIQYF	TGCGCCAGCAGCCAAGGACGTGGCCGCCCTCCAGGGGAAAACATTCAGTACTTC
NA	TRBV7-6	many	TRBJ2-2	CASSLSTYGELFF	TGTGCCAGCAGCTTGTCGACATACGGGGAGCTGTTTTTT
NA	TRBV20-1	NA	TRBJ1-6	CSARARGRNSPLHF	TGCAGTGCCCGAGCCCGGGGGAGGAATTCACCCCTCCACTTT
NA	TRBV28	NA	TRBJ2-7	CASRASGASYEQYF	TGTGCCAGCAGGGCCTCGGGGGCCTCCTACGAGCAGTACTTC
NA	TRBV29-1	many	TRBJ1-2	CSVLGKEGYTF	TGCAGCGTGCTGGGGAAAGAGGGCTACACCTTC
NA	TRBV6-1	few	TRBJ2-3	CASTRVNTDTQYF	TGTGCCAGCACCAGGGTTAACACAGATACGCAGTATTTT
NA	TRBV2	few	TRBJ2-5	CASSESQRWETQYF	TGTGCCAGCAGTGAGTCCCAGCGTTGGGAGACCCAGTACTTC
NA	TRBV30	NA	TRBJ2-3	CAWSAASSTDTQYF	TGTGCCTGGAGTGCGGCTTCTAGCACAGATACGCAGTATTTT
NA	TRBV28	NA	TRBJ2-1	CASRVELNNEQFF	TGTGCCAGCAGGGTAGAGCTTAATAATGAGCAGTTCTTC
NA	TRBV28	NA	TRBJ1-5	CAISGSSPRQLNQPQHF	TGTGCCATTAGCGGGTCATCGCCCCGTCAGTTAAATCAGCCCCAGCATTTT
NA	TRBV28	NA	TRBJ1-2	CASIGRTQTSYGYTF	TGTGCCAGCATAGGGCGGACCCAAACGTCCTATGGCTACACCTTC
TRBD2	TRBV20-1	NA	TRBJ2-3	CSAREGRERSPFSDTQYF	TGCAGTGCTAGAGAAGGGCGGGAGCGCAGCCCCTTCTCGGATACGCAGTATTTT
NA	TRBV20-1	NA	TRBJ2-4	CSASITGAKNIQYF	TGCAGTGCTAGCATTACAGGGGCCAAAAACATTCAGTACTTC
TRBD1	TRBV7-2	NA	TRBJ2-7	CASSLGTENYSYEQYF	TGTGCCAGCAGCCTAGGGACAGAAAACTACTCCTACGAGCAGTACTTC
TRBD1	TRBV27	NA	TRBJ2-3	CASSLSTGPPTDTQYF	TGTGCCAGCAGTTTGTCGACAGGGCCCCCCACAGATACGCAGTATTTT
NA	TRBV3-1	few	TRBJ2-7	CASSQNEHEQYF	TGTGCCAGCAGCCAAAATGAGCACGAGCAGTACTTC
NA	TRBV2	NA	TRBJ1-2	CASSEAAPPNYGYTF	TGTGCCAGCAGTGAAGCGGCCCCACCGAACTATGGCTACACCTTC
TRBD1	TRBV11-3	few	TRBJ1-6	CASRRNKGAFFGNSPLHF	TGTGCCAGCAGAAGAAACAAGGGGGCGTTTTTTGGAAATTCACCCCTCCACTTT
NA	TRBV12-3/TRBV12-4	NA	TRBJ2-5	CASSLFVETPYF	TGTGCCAGCAGTTTATTCGTAGAGACCCCGTACTTC
NA	TRBV2	many	TRBJ2-5	CASSRGVQETQYF	TGTGCCAGCAGCCGCGGGGTACAAGAGACCCAGTACTTC
NA	TRBV6-5	NA	TRBJ2-7	CASSLQLKGYEQYF	TGTGCCAGCAGCCTACAGCTGAAAGGGTACGAGCAGTACTTC
TRBD1	TRBV4-1	NA	TRBJ2-7	CASSEGQGGYEQYF	TGCGCCAGCAGCGAAGGACAGGGCGGGTACGAGCAGTACTTC
TRBD1	TRBV2	NA	TRBJ2-7	CASRTGIPYEQYF	TGTGCCAGCCGGACAGGGATCCCCTACGAGCAGTACTTC
NA	TRBV3-1	few	TRBJ2-1	CASNSGAGGYNEQFF	TGTGCCAGCAACTCGGGGGCTGGGGGTTACAATGAGCAGTTCTTC
NA	TRBV30	NA	TRBJ2-3	CAWSREGTDTQYF	TGTGCCTGGAGTAGGGAGGGCACAGATACGCAGTATTTT
TRBD2	TRBV12-3/TRBV12-4	few	TRBJ2-7	CASSRTSAQTYEQYF	TGTGCCAGCAGCCGGACTAGCGCACAAACCTACGAGCAGTACTTC
NA	TRBV10-3	NA	TRBJ2-5	CAISEVADEQYF	TGTGCCATCAGTGAAGTGGCAGATGAGCAGTACTTC
TRBD2	TRBV20-1	once	TRBJ2-7	CSAKLAGGHEQYF	TGCAGTGCTAAACTAGCGGGAGGCCACGAGCAGTACTTC
TRBD2	TRBV7-8	NA	TRBJ2-5	CASSSRGLVQETQYF	TGTGCCAGCAGCTCGCGAGGACTAGTACAAGAGACCCAGTACTTC
NA	TRBV27	few	TRBJ1-2	CASSLFSVGGYTF	TGTGCCAGCAGTTTGTTCTCCGTGGGTGGCTACACCTTC
TRBD1	TRBV12-3/TRBV12-4	NA	TRBJ2-1	CASTLGTGPNEQFF	TGTGCCAGCACCCTAGGGACAGGGCCCAATGAGCAGTTCTTC
TRBD2	TRBV29-1	many	TRBJ2-5	CSVGAGGPETQYF	TGCAGCGTTGGAGCGGGAGGGCCGGAGACCCAGTACTTC
NA	TRBV12-3/TRBV12-4	NA	TRBJ1-1	CASSPAAAYTEAFF	TGTGCCAGCAGTCCAGCGGCGGCCTACACTGAAGCTTTCTTT